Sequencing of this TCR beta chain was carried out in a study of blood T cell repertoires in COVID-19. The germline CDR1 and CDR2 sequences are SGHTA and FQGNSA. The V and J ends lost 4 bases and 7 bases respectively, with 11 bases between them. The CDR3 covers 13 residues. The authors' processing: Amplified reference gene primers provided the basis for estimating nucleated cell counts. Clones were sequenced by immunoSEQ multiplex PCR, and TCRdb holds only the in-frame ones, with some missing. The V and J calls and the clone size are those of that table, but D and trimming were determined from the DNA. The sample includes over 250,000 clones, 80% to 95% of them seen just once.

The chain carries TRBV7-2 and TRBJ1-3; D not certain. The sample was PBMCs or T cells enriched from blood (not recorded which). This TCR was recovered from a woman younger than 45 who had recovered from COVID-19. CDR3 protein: CASSSGPGNTIYF. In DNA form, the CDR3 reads TGTGCCAGCAGCTCTGGACCGGGGAACACCATATATTTT. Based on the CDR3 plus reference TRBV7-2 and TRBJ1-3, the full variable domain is GAGVSQSPSNKVTEKGKDVELRCDPISGHTALYWYRQSLGQGLEFLIYFQGNSAPDKSGLPSDRFSAERTGGSVSTLTIQRTQQEDSAVYLCASSSGPGNTIYFGEGSWLTVV.